The 8 T cell receptor beta chains given below trace back to one sample, sequenced in a study of tumor and adjacent non-tumor tissue in lung cancer. This sample's RNA came from whole unsorted tissue. Three rounds of nested PCR, following a modified ARM-PCR protocol, produced the TCRbeta library. TCRdb re-derived calls from the multiplex PCR reads in MiXCR, one entry per CDR3 protein. The sample holds under 100,000 distinct CDR3 sequences, 55% to 70% seen once. The sequenced sample consisted of lung tumor tissue. These TCRs come from a woman aged 70-85 years with non-small cell lung cancer.

A note on this clonotype: This may come from a read error, since a much larger clone is one base off. The chain uses TRBV6-2 or TRBV6-3 and TRBJ1-5; TRBD1 might be the D (6 bases). The CDR3 has 18 residues. CDR1 MNHEY and CDR2 SVGEGT come from the germline V gene. CDR3 DNA sequence: TGTCCCAGCAGTTACTCGATGGGGACACCCGTTAGCAATCAGCCCCAGCATTTT. Its translation: CPSSYSMGTPVSNQPQHF.

Concerning this clonotype: At one end the junction does not follow the germline gene, possibly because of a read error. The rearrangement links TRBV30 to TRBJ2-5, with D unresolved. The germline CDR1 and CDR2 sequences are GTSNPN and SVGIG (reference sequence). The CDR3 consists of 13 residues. CDR3 protein: CAGKTNAKDTQYF. The CDR3 nucleotides are TGTGCCGGGAAGACGAACGCGAAAGATACCCAGTACTTC.

A few counts support this clonotype. J is TRBJ2-5 and V is TRBV7-9; D not certain. This CDR3 contains 11 residues. V dropped 8 bases and J dropped 5 bases, with 9 bases sitting between them. CDR1 and CDR2 from the germline V gene are SEHNR and FQNEAQ (reference sequence). CDR3 sequence reads: CASRLVETQYF. CDR3 DNA sequence: TGTGCCAGCCGGCTAGTGGAGACCCAGTACTTC.

Remarks on this clonotype: A read error may explain this, as a much larger clone is one base away. The rearrangement joins TRBV28 to TRBJ1-2, with D maybe TRBD1 (6 bases). The V gene's germline CDR1 is MDHEN and CDR2 SYDVKM. The CDR3 contains 12 residues. Trimming shortened V by 6 bases and J by 9 bases, and 14 bases separated the two germline ends. The CDR3 region is CASRPGVFSYTF. In DNA form, the CDR3 reads TGTGCCAGCAGACCAGGGGTTTTTAGCTACACCTTC.

This clonotype appeared many times. The chain couples TRBV7-9 to TRBJ1-5; D ambiguous. This CDR3 region has 12 residues. V lost 1 base, J lost 3 bases, and 1 base lay in between. Germline values: CDR1 SEHNR, CDR2 FQNEAQ (reference sequence). The CDR3 DNA reads as TGTGCCAGCAGCTTAGTCAATCAGCCCCAGCATTTT. This gives the protein CASSLVNQPQHF.

Regarding this clonotype: A clone one base away is much larger, so this may be a read error. The rearrangement joins TRBV28 to TRBJ1-1; D is uncertain. The CDR3 length is 11 residues. Germline V gene lookup returns CDR1 MDHEN and CDR2 SYDVKM. With 6 bases removed from V and 6 bases from J, the gap between germline ends came to 8 bases. The CDR3 sequence is CASRGNAEAFF. The CDR3 DNA is TGTGCCAGCAGGGGCAACGCTGAAGCTTTCTTT.

Remarks on this clonotype: One end of the junction is discordant with germline, which a read error may explain. The genes are TRBV29-1 and TRBJ1-3; a possible D gene is TRBD1 (6 bases). CDR1 SQVTM and CDR2 ANQGSEA come from the germline V gene. CDR3 length: 14 residues. The CDR3 sequence is CSVLWGANGNIIYF. CDR3 in DNA: TGCAGTGTTTTGTGGGGGGCGAATGGAAACATCATATATTTT.

This clonotype occurred many times. The gene calls are TRBV6-6 and TRBJ1-6; D gene unclear. V lost 2 bases to trimming and J lost 8 bases, with 16 bases between them. Germline CDR1 is MNHNY and CDR2 is SVGAGI (reference sequence). The CDR3 has 16 residues. CDR3 loop: CASSYRREPRDSPLHF. The CDR3 DNA reads as TGTGCCAGCAGTTACAGAAGGGAACCGCGGGATTCACCCCTCCACTTT.